Following are 11 T cell receptor beta chains from one sample sequenced in a study of OX40 agonist ivuxolimab in advanced cancers. Assay used: immunoSEQ multiplex PCR; TCRdb lists only in-frame clones, some missing. Of around 70,000 clones listed, around 86% were seen once; the top ten hold 2% to 2.5%. Sequencing was performed on CD4+ or CD8+ T cells sorted from blood, taken in a trial of the OX40 agonist ivuxolimab. These TCRs come from an adult with an advanced solid tumor such as melanoma, head and neck, liver or kidney cancer.

V is TRBV11-3 and J is TRBJ1-4; D perhaps matches TRBD1 (5 bases). The CDR3 contains 14 residues. V lost 3 bases, J lost 10 bases, and 15 bases lay in between. Germline CDR1 is SGHNT and CDR2 is YENEEA. In DNA, the CDR3 is TGTGCCAGCAGCTTTTCGCAGGGACGAACAAAACTGTTTTTT. Its translation: CASSFSQGRTKLFF.

The chain joins TRBV30 to TRBJ2-5; D perhaps matches TRBD1 (6 bases). CDR1 and CDR2 from the germline V gene are GTSNPN and SVGIG (reference sequence). V was pared by 3 bases and J by 1 base, with 15 bases between. This CDR3 comprises 15 residues. CDR3 protein: CAWSTTQGLQETQYF. CDR3 nucleotides: TGTGCCTGGAGCACTACACAGGGCCTCCAAGAGACCCAGTACTTC.

There are a few counts of this clone. The chain uses TRBV9 and TRBJ2-2; D remains ambiguous. Trimming cost V 1 base and J 3 bases, with 7 bases left between them. Looked up from germline, CDR1 is SGDLS and CDR2 is YYNGEE. The CDR3 spans 14 residues. CDR3 residues: CASSVMADTGELFF. CDR3 sequence (DNA): TGTGCCAGCAGCGTAATGGCGGACACCGGGGAGCTGTTTTTT.

The chain links TRBV30 to TRBJ1-2; 8 bases are a match to TRBD1. CDR1 is GTSNPN, CDR2 SVGIG, per germline (reference sequence). The CDR3 is 13 amino acids. J was trimmed by 4 bases and V by 3 bases; bases with no gene match: 4. The chain's CDR3 is CAWSADRGYGYTF. The CDR3 DNA is TGTGCCTGGAGCGCTGACAGGGGCTATGGCTACACCTTC.

This sequence joins TRBV7-2 and TRBJ1-3, with 7 bases fitting TRBD1. CDR1 is SGHTA, CDR2 FQGNSA, per germline. The V gene end was trimmed by 9 bases and the J gene end by 4 bases; junction bases not matched to a gene: 6. This CDR3 contains 13 residues. The CDR3 sequence is CASSDRVGNTIYF. The CDR3 nucleotides read TGTGCCAGTTCCGACAGGGTCGGAAACACCATATATTTT.

The chain employs TRBV12-5 and TRBJ1-4; D remains ambiguous. Per germline, CDR1 LGHNT and CDR2 FRNRAP. V dropped 1 base and J dropped 3 bases, with 21 bases sitting between them. This CDR3 has 19 residues. The CDR3 is CASGLDPLLFASPNEKLFF. The CDR3 DNA reads TGTGCTAGTGGTTTGGACCCCCTGTTGTTCGCTTCCCCTAATGAAAAACTGTTTTTT.

V usage is TRBV28 and J usage is TRBJ2-5, with unresolved D. V dropped 3 bases and J dropped 3 bases, with 2 bases sitting between them. Germline CDR1 reads MDHEN; CDR2 reads SYDVKM. CDR3 length equals 11 residues. DNA for the CDR3: TGTGCCAGCAGTTTGGAAGAGACCCAGTACTTC. Amino acids: CASSLEETQYF.

J is TRBJ1-5 and V is TRBV20-1; D remains ambiguous. CDR1 is DFQATT, CDR2 SNEGSKA, per germline (reference sequence). The V gene lost 3 bases and the J gene lost 9 bases, with 9 bases spanning the gap. The CDR3 has 11 amino acids. The CDR3 reads CSASVGPPQHF. The CDR3 DNA is TGCAGTGCTAGTGTAGGCCCGCCCCAGCATTTT.

This clone has more than one count but fewer than ten. This chain connects TRBV18 to TRBJ2-7; unclear D gene. The germline CDR1 and CDR2 sequences are KGHSH and LQKENI. This CDR3 contains 12 residues. Deletions cut 6 bases from V and 5 bases from J, with 11 bases between. The CDR3 region has the DNA TGTGCCAGCTCTCTGGGAAAGAACGAGCAGTACTTC. Residues: CASSLGKNEQYF.

The chain recombines TRBV29-1 with TRBJ2-3, with D perhaps assigned TRBD1 or TRBD2 (6 bases each). Germline V gives CDR1 SQVTM, CDR2 ANQGSEA. This CDR3 is 14 amino acids long. Between the trimmed V and J ends, which lost 1 base and 4 bases, there was a span of 12 bases. The CDR3 sequence: CSVEGRGSADTQYF. Written as DNA, the CDR3 is TGCAGCGTTGAAGGGAGGGGGTCGGCAGATACGCAGTATTTT.

The rearrangement uses TRBV29-1 and TRBJ2-3; the D gene is possibly TRBD2 (6 bases). V gave up 4 bases and J gave up 11 bases, with 10 bases separating them. The CDR3 has 10 residues. Per the germline V gene, CDR1 is SQVTM and CDR2 is ANQGSEA. In DNA form, the CDR3 reads TGCAGCGTTGTGGGGCGGGGGCAGTATTTT. Translated, it gives CSVVGRGQYF.